This T cell receptor (beta chain) was sequenced in a study of T cell responses to AZD1222 COVID-19 vaccine. Study-level results: Baseline testing showed seropositivity in only five to seven AZD1222 recipients. Unmutated variant regions are reportedly targeted by nearly half of spike-specific TCRs. The donors showed a predominance of white British ancestry and of females, with possible underestimation of clonal diversity.

It was second doses at about 4 or about 12 weeks that were pooled. Points on this clone: The target antigen is unknown.

The assay was immunoSEQ multiplex PCR, and TCRdb's table has in-frame clones only and misses some. In the table there are some 150,000 clones, about nine tenths of which are singletons. This clonotype originated in an adult who received the AZD1222 COVID-19 vaccine. The specimen was peripheral blood, collected 28 days after the second AZD1222 dose.

The chain's CDR3 is CASRSRGLAGEYEQFF. The CDR3 bases are TGTGCCAGCAGATCCCGGGGACTAGCGGGAGAATATGAGCAGTTCTTC. The chain carries TRBV28 and TRBJ2-1; 14 nucleotides align to TRBD2. Germline V CDR1 and CDR2: MDHEN, SYDVKM. V lost 6 bases to trimming and J lost 8 bases; unmatched junction nucleotides: 9. CDR3 length: 16 residues.